This T cell receptor (beta chain) comes out of a study of T cells in Graves' hyperthyroidism and ophthalmopathy. Isolation of PBMCs was performed on approximately 10 ml fresh peripheral blood. The source material, RNA transcripts, was used to amplify TCR beta CDR3 regions. HTBI primers drove first-round RT-PCR of the TCR CDR3. From the multiplex PCR reads, TCRdb called clonotypes with MiXCR, one entry per CDR3 protein. The profile shows a few hundred thousand distinct CDR3 sequences, roughly an eighth of them singletons. Germline V gene sequence: CDR1 SQVTM, CDR2 ANQGSEA. The CDR3 is 13 residues long. V lost 1 base and J lost 5, with 9 bases in between. Points on this clonotype: The antigen is not known. This may be a read error: a much more frequent sequence differs by one nucleotide.

Study conclusions and caveats: A model of 13 V-J features distinguished ophthalmopathy from stable hyperthyroidism.

This sequence was found in a woman aged 40 to 49 with Graves' ophthalmopathy. The chain employs TRBV29-1 and TRBJ2-1; D possibly matches TRBD1 or TRBD2 (5 bases each). Source material: blood. CDR3 DNA: TGCAGCGTTGAAGGGGGGAGCGACAATGAGCAGTTCTTC. Amino acids: CSVEGGSDNEQFF.